This TCR beta chain was retrieved from a study of blood T cells in healthy people across ages. The study, taken as a whole, reports: Among T cells, TCR beta diversity per million cells dropped roughly linearly as age rose. Higher naive T cell percentage went strongly together with higher TCR beta diversity.

The second PCR ran about 6 to 12 cycles with a sample-barcoded 5' primer and J-beta primers. One entry per CDR3 protein, called by TCRdb with MiXCR from the 5' RACE reads. This table holds some 1.5 million distinct CDR3 sequences, approximately 28% found once. This clonotype showed up many times. Its antigen remains unknown. CDR1 and CDR2 from the germline V gene are LNHNV and YYDKDF (reference sequence). Losses at the gene ends were 4 bases for V and 5 bases for J; bases not matched to a gene: 7. This CDR3 spans 14 amino acids. Sequenced: blood. The receptor was derived from a woman between 25 and 40 years old in good health. This rearrangement joins TRBV15 to TRBJ2-5, with 7 positions matching TRBD1. Written as DNA, the CDR3 is TGTGCCACCAGCAAAGGGGGCGTTGGGGAGACCCAGTACTTC. Protein product: CATSKGGVGETQYF.